This record looks at one T cell receptor (beta chain) sequence and its context. The table came from immunoSEQ multiplex PCR; TCRdb's copy has only in-frame clones and leaves some out. The top ten clones hold 1.6% of a sample with more than 55,000 clones, more than 85% of them seen once. The source of the sample is a study of T cell changes during pregnancy in multiple sclerosis. The CDR3 length is 15 residues. Germline V gene data show CDR1 as LNHDA and CDR2 as SQIVND (reference sequence). V shed 7 bases and J 6 bases; nucleotides not matched to a gene: 12. The source was peripheral blood, collected in the first trimester of pregnancy. The gene calls are TRBV19 and TRBJ2-3; TRBD2 matches 8 bases. This clonotype originated in a female donor in good health, enrolled as a control in a pregnancy study. The CDR3: CASKITSGPLDTQYF. The DNA for the CDR3 is TGTGCCAGTAAAATAACTAGCGGACCTCTGGATACGCAGTATTTT.